What follows describes a single T cell receptor (beta chain). Its matching antigen is unknown. The record originates from a study of early T cells in non-severe SARS-CoV-2 infection. Study context: Chains were unpaired, as sequencing was done on bulk RNA from unsorted whole blood. Study results and limitations: VDJdb-based annotation leaned toward anti-spike CD8 responses and missed private and CD4 specificities.

The TCR library protocol attached unique molecular identifiers to the individual cDNA molecules. TCRdb passed the 5' RACE reads through MiXCR, listing each CDR3 protein once. The sample holds about 64,000 distinct CDR3 sequences; less than 20% are singletons and the top ten take approximately 9%. The sequencing used whole blood, collected at baseline. The TCR sequence derives from an adult who was a healthcare worker with PCR-confirmed SARS-CoV-2 infection or an uninfected control (not recorded which).

For the CDR3, the DNA is TGTGCCAGCAGTCGGACAGGGAGGGATCAGCCCCAGCATTTT. Translating it yields CASSRTGRDQPQHF. V gene TRBV6-6 combines with J gene TRBJ1-5; 8 nucleotides match TRBD1. CDR1 and CDR2 from the germline V gene are MNHNY and SVGAGI (reference sequence). V lost 5 bases and J lost 5; bases outside the gene matches: 5. The CDR3 is 14 amino acids.